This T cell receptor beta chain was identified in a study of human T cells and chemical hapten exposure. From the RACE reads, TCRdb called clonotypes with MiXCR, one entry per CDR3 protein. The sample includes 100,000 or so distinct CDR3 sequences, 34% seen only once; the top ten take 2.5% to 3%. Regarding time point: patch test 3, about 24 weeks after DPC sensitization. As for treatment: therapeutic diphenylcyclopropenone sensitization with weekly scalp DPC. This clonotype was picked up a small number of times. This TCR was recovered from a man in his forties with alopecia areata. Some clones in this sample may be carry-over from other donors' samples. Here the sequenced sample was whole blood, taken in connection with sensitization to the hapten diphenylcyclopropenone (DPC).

For the CDR3, the DNA is TGCAGTGCTAGAGGGGGACAGGCGAACACTGAAGCTTTCTTT. Translating it yields CSARGGQANTEAFF. The rearrangement joins TRBV20-1 to TRBJ1-1; 8 bases align to TRBD1. The CDR3 is 14 residues long. Losses at the gene ends were 1 base for V and 1 base for J; bases not matched to a gene: 2. CDR1 is DFQATT and CDR2 is SNEGSKA in the germline V gene (reference sequence).